This T cell receptor beta chain was found in a study of blood T cell repertoires in COVID-19. Original data processing: Estimated nucleated cell counts came from reference gene primer amplification. The assay was immunoSEQ multiplex PCR, and TCRdb's table has in-frame clones only and misses some. V and J calls and clone size are those listed in that table; D and trimming were worked out from the DNA. The profile shows about half a million clones, approximately 85% of them singletons. Per germline, CDR1 GTSNPN and CDR2 SVGIG (reference sequence). The CDR3 contains 15 residues. V dropped 3 bases and J dropped 5; count of bases not matched to a gene: 10.

The origin of this receptor is a human donor in a cohort sampled during active COVID-19. The chain employs TRBV30 and TRBJ2-5; 9 positions agree with TRBD1. Sequencing was performed on peripheral blood. Here the CDR3 reads CAWSLGQGRVETQYF. CDR3 in DNA: TGTGCCTGGAGCCTCGGACAGGGGAGGGTGGAGACCCAGTACTTC.